The TCR beta chain under discussion was sequenced for a study of blood T cell repertoires in COVID-19. In the original workflow: Reference gene primer amplification gave nucleated cell count estimates. Data came from immunoSEQ multiplex PCR; TCRdb stores just in-frame clones and leaves some out. From that table come the V and J calls and clone size; the DNA was used to work out D and trimming. In the table there are 250,000 to 350,000 clones, around 90% of which are singletons. The V end was cut by 0 bases, the J end by 5 bases, with 7 bases between. Germline V lookup: CDR1 SGHAT, CDR2 FQNNGV. This CDR3 has 13 residues.

The sample taken for sequencing was peripheral blood. V is TRBV11-2 and J is TRBJ1-2; D is ambiguous. This sequence originates from a woman aged 45-65 years who had recovered from COVID-19. This CDR3 reads CASSLEFSYGYTF. The DNA of the CDR3 is TGTGCCAGCAGCTTAGAGTTTTCATATGGCTACACCTTC.